These 10 T cell receptor beta chains were all obtained from the same sample, sequenced in a study of shared clonotypes between healthy human individuals. Using immunoSEQ multiplex PCR, the repertoire was profiled, and TCRdb retains in-frame clones only, with some absent. Here the sample spans under 1,100,000 clones, under 80% being singletons. Sequencing was performed on memory CD4+ T cells sorted from blood. As to subset: CD45RA-negative fraction. The receptor source for this set is a man aged 18 to 35 in good health.

This clone has a single count. CDR3 sequence (DNA): TGCGCCAGCAGCTTCGGAGCTCGAGAGACCCAGTACTTC. Its translation is CASSFGARETQYF. The chain employs TRBV5-1 and TRBJ2-5; D gene unclear. Germline loops: CDR1 SGHRS, CDR2 YFSETQ. V was clipped by 2 bases and J by 4 bases, with 9 bases between them. This CDR3 is 13 amino acids long.

Worth noting for this clone: Given a much more abundant clone one base away, this may be a read error. This chain links TRBV4-1 with TRBJ1-5; 7 bases map to TRBD1. Germline CDR1 MGHRA, CDR2 YSYEKL. Losses at the gene ends were 4 bases for V and 7 bases for J; bases not matched to a gene: 10. The length of the CDR3 is 15 residues. This CDR3 reads CASSRTGPRGQPQHF. DNA of the CDR3: TGCGCCAGCAGCCGGACCGGGCCCAGGGGGCAGCCCCAGCATTTT.

The chain combines TRBV6-6 with TRBJ2-2; D remains unclear. Per germline, CDR1 MNHNY and CDR2 SVGAGI (reference sequence). V lost 2 bases to trimming and J lost 4 bases, with 11 bases between them. The CDR3 loop spans 15 amino acids. The CDR3 spells CASSYGRRFTGELFF. The CDR3 bases are TGTGCCAGCAGTTACGGCAGGCGGTTCACCGGGGAGCTGTTTTTT.

The chain recombines TRBV2 with TRBJ2-4; D gene uncertain. CDR3 length equals 11 residues. V was cut by 6 bases and J by 7 bases, with 7 bases left in between. The germline CDR1 and CDR2 sequences are SNHLY and FYNNEI. CDR3 sequence reads: CASRINNIQYF. The CDR3 DNA sequence: TGTGCCAGCAGAATTAATAACATTCAGTACTTC. The variable domain in full, completed from reference TRBV2 and TRBJ2-4, reads EPEVTQTPSHQVTQMGQEVILRCVPISNHLYFYWYRQILGQKVEFLVSFYNNEISEKSEIFDDQFSVERPDGSNFTLKIRSTKLEDSAMYFCASRINNIQYFGAGTRLSVL.

The rearrangement joins TRBV30 to TRBJ1-2, with TRBD1 matching 9 bases. Trimming took 3 bases from V and 7 from J; bases not matched to a gene: 6. The CDR3 loop spans 13 amino acids. Germline V gives CDR1 GTSNPN, CDR2 SVGIG (reference sequence). The CDR3 DNA reads TGTGCCTGGAGGGACAGGGGTAGGGGTGGCTACACCTTC. Translating it yields CAWRDRGRGGYTF.

The chain carries TRBV29-1 and TRBJ2-7, with 10 bases matching TRBD1. Germline V lookup: CDR1 SQVTM, CDR2 ANQGSEA. Unmatched junction bases numbered 7, after V lost 8 bases and J lost 6 bases. The CDR3 is made up of 12 amino acids. The chain's CDR3 is CSIRQGAGEQYF. CDR3 nucleotide sequence: TGCAGCATTCGACAGGGGGCTGGCGAGCAGTACTTC.

The table lists this clone with a count of one. The CDR3 loop reads CASGGPSGEQFF. The CDR3 nucleotides are TGCGCCAGCGGAGGCCCCTCGGGTGAGCAGTTCTTC. This chain links TRBV10-1 with TRBJ2-1; D perhaps matches TRBD2 (5 bases). CDR3 length equals 12 residues. V lost 8 bases, J lost 9 bases, and 14 bases lay in between. From germline, CDR1 is WNHNN and CDR2 SYGVQD (reference sequence).

As regards this clone: A clone one base away is much larger, so this may be a read error. The chain links TRBV10-2 to TRBJ1-6; D is undetermined. This CDR3 is built from 14 residues. Germline CDR1 and CDR2: WSHSY and SAAADI. With 3 bases removed from V and 6 bases from J, the gap between germline ends came to 9 bases. The CDR3 DNA sequence: TGCGCCAGCAGTGATGGGCGGCCTAATTCACCCCTCCACTTT. This sequence encodes CASSDGRPNSPLHF.

The chain has TRBV6-1 and TRBJ2-7; no definite D call. The germline V gene has CDR1 MNHNS and CDR2 SASEGT. The V end was cut by 6 bases, the J end by 2 bases, with 11 bases between. The CDR3 runs to 13 residues. The CDR3 DNA sequence: TGTGCCAGCAGCGTAGATAATACCTACGAGCAGTACTTC. Its translation: CASSVDNTYEQYF.

J is TRBJ1-1 and V is TRBV5-4, with 7 positions matching TRBD1. V shed 2 bases and J 6 bases; nucleotides not matched to a gene: 7. From germline, CDR1 is SGHNT and CDR2 YYREEE (reference sequence). The CDR3 covers 14 residues. CDR3 protein: CASSLGGGRAEAFF. As DNA, the CDR3 is TGTGCCAGCAGCTTAGGGGGCGGGAGGGCTGAAGCTTTCTTT.